A single sample gave rise to the 23 T cell receptor beta chains below, sequenced in a study of cytomegalovirus exposure and HLA in healthy donors. Sequenced by immunoSEQ multiplex PCR; TCRdb stores in-frame clones only, minus some. The table records fewer than 250,000 clones, roughly 82% of them present only once. Source material: PBMCs. These receptor sequences come from a woman in her late teens or twenties in good health and CMV-seronegative.

J is TRBJ2-7 and V is TRBV2; D might be TRBD2 (6 bases). V was shortened by 4 bases and J by 1 base, with 14 bases between the two germline ends. CDR1 and CDR2 from the germline V gene are SNHLY and FYNNEI. The CDR3 totals 15 residues. In DNA form, the CDR3 reads TGTGCCAGCAGTGTAGACGGAGGGACTTCCTACGAGCAGTACTTC. It specifies CASSVDGGTSYEQYF.

The chain uses TRBV30 and TRBJ1-1, with 7 bases identical to TRBD1. V lost 2 bases to trimming and J lost 4 bases; unmatched junction nucleotides: 7. Germline V gene sequence: CDR1 GTSNPN, CDR2 SVGIG (reference sequence). The CDR3 consists of 14 residues. This CDR3 is CAWSSENRGTEAFF. As DNA, the CDR3 is TGTGCCTGGAGTTCAGAAAACAGGGGCACTGAAGCTTTCTTT.

The chain carries TRBV2 and TRBJ2-1, with D hard to call. The CDR3 spans 12 residues. In germline, CDR1 is SNHLY, CDR2 FYNNEI. The ends were cut back, 4 bases at V and 4 bases at J, with 5 bases in the middle. Written as DNA, the CDR3 is TGTGCCAGCAGTGGACTGTACAATGAGCAGTTCTTC. Protein: CASSGLYNEQFF. Looking up the rest from reference TRBV2 and TRBJ2-1 gives the full variable domain: EPEVTQTPSHQVTQMGQEVILRCVPISNHLYFYWYRQILGQKVEFLVSFYNNEISEKSEIFDDQFSVERPDGSNFTLKIRSTKLEDSAMYFCASSGLYNEQFFGPGTRLTVL.

The V call is TRBV2, the J call TRBJ2-7; 13 bases map to TRBD2. Trimming removed 10 bases from V and 2 bases from J; junction bases left unmatched: 2. CDR3 length: 13 amino acids. Germline V lookup: CDR1 SNHLY, CDR2 FYNNEI. The DNA for the CDR3 is TGTGCCATAGGGACTAGCGGGGCCTACGAGCAGTACTTC. This translates into CAIGTSGAYEQYF.

This clone has only a few counts. This chain connects TRBV6-5 to TRBJ1-2; D is ambiguous. The CDR3 sequence is 13 residues long. Deletions cut 5 bases from V and 2 bases from J, with 9 bases between. Germline assignment: CDR1 MNHEY and CDR2 SVGAGI. The CDR3 region has the DNA TGTGCCAGCAGTACCGCACAGAACTATGGCTACACCTTC. It encodes CASSTAQNYGYTF.

The J gene is TRBJ2-7, the V gene TRBV5-6; TRBD2 is a possible D gene (6 bases). This CDR3 spans 13 amino acids. V shed 3 bases and J shed 7 bases, with 14 bases lying between them. Germline values: CDR1 SGHDT, CDR2 YYEEEE. In nucleotides, the CDR3 is TGTGCCAGCAGCTCCAGACTAGATCGGGAGCAGTACTTC. Amino acid sequence: CASSSRLDREQYF.

The CDR3 nucleotides read TGTGCCAGCAGCTGGACAGGGGTTGGCTACACCTTC. Its translation is CASSWTGVGYTF. The rearrangement uses TRBV5-6 and TRBJ1-2; 9 nucleotides agree with TRBD1. Trimming removed 3 bases from V and 7 bases from J; junction bases left unmatched: 1. The CDR3 covers 12 residues. Germline V gene sequence: CDR1 SGHDT, CDR2 YYEEEE.

The chain recombines TRBV14 with TRBJ1-3; no definite D call. Germline CDR1 reads SGHDN; CDR2 reads FVKESK. V gave up 1 base and J gave up 0 bases, with 4 bases separating them. The CDR3 covers 14 residues. CDR3 sequence (DNA): TGTGCCAGCAGCCAAGCAGGCTCTGGAAACACCATATATTTT. Translated: CASSQAGSGNTIYF.

The chain combines TRBV18 with TRBJ1-2, with TRBD1 matching over 11 bases. Germline CDR1 reads KGHSH; CDR2 reads LQKENI. The ends lost 3 bases at V and 4 bases at J; junction bases unmatched: 4. This CDR3 spans 15 amino acids. CDR3 loop: CASSPQGQGAYGYTF. CDR3 coding DNA: TGTGCCAGCTCACCCCAAGGACAGGGGGCCTATGGCTACACCTTC.

This rearrangement joins TRBV27 to TRBJ2-1; no clear D gene. Germline V gene lookup returns CDR1 MNHEY and CDR2 SMNVEV (reference sequence). The CDR3 spans 16 residues. The V end lost 0 bases, the J end lost 8 bases, and 17 bases lay between the germline ends. The CDR3 sequence: CASSLSPLATVDEQFF. CDR3 coding DNA: TGTGCCAGCAGTTTATCTCCTTTAGCTACGGTGGATGAGCAGTTCTTC.

This chain connects TRBV6-5 to TRBJ2-5, with 8 positions matching TRBD1. Germline loops: CDR1 MNHEY, CDR2 SVGAGI. Trimming took 3 bases from V and 2 from J; bases not matched to a gene: 5. There are 15 residues in the CDR3. Here the CDR3 DNA reads TGTGCCAGCAGTTATTATGGGACAGGACAAGAGACCCAGTACTTC. Residues: CASSYYGTGQETQYF.

This clone turned up a few times. The V gene is TRBV30, the J gene TRBJ2-7; the D is unclear. This CDR3 comprises 14 residues. V lost 1 base and J 3 bases, leaving 13 bases between the germline ends. Germline assignment: CDR1 GTSNPN and CDR2 SVGIG (reference sequence). CDR3 nucleotide sequence: TGTGCCTGGAGTGCTCCGGAGAGTAACTACGAGCAGTACTTC. Translating gives CAWSAPESNYEQYF.

This chain's CDR3 is CASSEAYSNQPQHF. DNA of the CDR3: TGCGCCAGCAGTGAGGCGTATAGCAATCAGCCCCAGCATTTT. The chain recombines TRBV10-1 with TRBJ1-5; no clear D gene. This CDR3 is built from 14 residues. CDR1 is WNHNN, CDR2 SYGVQD, per germline (reference sequence). V was pared by 2 bases and J by 0 bases, with 5 bases between.

V is TRBV6-4 and J is TRBJ1-1, with 9 bases aligning to TRBD1. CDR3 length equals 16 residues. Germline V CDR1 and CDR2: MRHNA, SNTAGT. V lost 5 bases, J lost 5 bases, and 12 bases stayed unmatched. CDR3 amino acids: CASSPDRGRVGTEAFF. The CDR3 DNA reads TGTGCCAGCAGTCCGGACAGGGGACGGGTGGGGACTGAAGCTTTCTTT.

About this clone itself: Its ends do not fully match the called genes, so a read error is possible. V usage is TRBV30 and J usage is TRBJ2-3; tentative D call: TRBD1 (5 bases). This CDR3 region has 11 residues. Germline-derived CDR1 and CDR2 are GTSNPN and SVGIG (reference sequence). CDR3 DNA: TGTGCCTGGAGTGTTCGGGCGGACACCCTTTTT. It yields the protein CAWSVRADTLF.

The chain couples TRBV7-2 to TRBJ2-7, with a weak D call TRBD1 (5 bases). The CDR3 runs to 15 residues. In germline, CDR1 is SGHTA, CDR2 FQGNSA. Trimming pared 5 bases from V and 0 bases from J, leaving 14 bases between. This CDR3 is CASSKVWGGSYEQYF. In nucleotides, the CDR3 is TGTGCCAGCAGCAAGGTCTGGGGCGGCTCCTACGAGCAGTACTTC.

The table lists this clone with a few counts. The chain carries TRBV7-2 and TRBJ2-1; TRBD1 might be the D (6 bases). The CDR3 spans 16 residues. Trimming removed 2 bases at V and 9 bases at J, with 20 bases between. In germline, CDR1 is SGHTA, CDR2 FQGNSA. CDR3 nucleotide sequence: TGTGCCAGCAGCTTACGGAGCTCTGGGGGCGGAGGTGAGCAGTTCTTC. This codes for CASSLRSSGGGGEQFF.

The rearrangement links TRBV19 to TRBJ2-1, with TRBD2 identical over 13 bases. The CDR3 is made up of 16 amino acids. J lost 3 bases, V lost 4 bases, and 3 bases had no gene match. Germline loops: CDR1 LNHDA, CDR2 SQIVND (reference sequence). CDR3 nucleotide sequence: TGTGCCAGTAGTACAAGACTAGCGGGAGGCTACAATGAGCAGTTCTTC. It is translated as CASSTRLAGGYNEQFF.

V gene TRBV6-5 combines with J gene TRBJ1-1, with 8 nucleotides matching TRBD1. CDR1 is MNHEY, CDR2 SVGAGI, per germline. The J segment lost 12 bases and the V segment lost 6 bases, leaving 12 bases of the junction unmatched. The CDR3 is 13 residues long. As DNA, the CDR3 is TGTGCCAGCAGACCAATCAGGGGGCGGGACCCTTTCTTT. It is translated as CASRPIRGRDPFF.

The J gene is TRBJ2-1, the V gene TRBV11-2, with 9 bases that match TRBD2. V was clipped by 5 bases and J by 15 bases; unmatched bases: 14. Germline V gene lookup returns CDR1 SGHAT and CDR2 FQNNGV. CDR3 length: 14 amino acids. The CDR3 DNA is TGTGCCAGCAGCCCCCTCCGGCGGGAGGGCTTTCGGTTCTTC. This translates into CASSPLRREGFRFF.

The J gene is TRBJ2-2, the V gene TRBV30; 7 nucleotides match TRBD1. This CDR3 region has 14 residues. V dropped 5 bases and J dropped 4; count of bases not matched to a gene: 7. The germline V gene has CDR1 GTSNPN and CDR2 SVGIG (reference sequence). The CDR3 region has the DNA TGTGCCTGGTCGACAGGGCTCTCCACCGGGGAGCTGTTTTTT. Translation gives CAWSTGLSTGELFF.

The chain links TRBV9 to TRBJ2-3, with D unresolved. V was trimmed by 2 bases and J by 6 bases, leaving 10 bases between them. There are 13 residues in the CDR3. CDR1 is SGDLS and CDR2 is YYNGEE in the germline V gene. CDR3 residues: CASSVPERDTQYF. Here the CDR3 DNA reads TGTGCCAGCAGCGTCCCTGAGCGTGATACGCAGTATTTT. Drawing the rest from reference TRBV9 and TRBJ2-3, the complete variable domain is DSGVTQTPKHLITATGQRVTLRCSPRSGDLSVYWYQQSLDQGLQFLIQYYNGEERAKGNILERFSAQQFPDLHSELNLSSLELGDSALYFCASSVPERDTQYFGPGTRLTVL.

The J gene is TRBJ2-7, the V gene TRBV19; tentative D call: TRBD1 (6 bases). This CDR3 is 13 amino acids long. Trimming pared 5 bases from V and 0 bases from J, leaving 8 bases between. The germline V gene has CDR1 LNHDA and CDR2 SQIVND (reference sequence). Written as DNA, the CDR3 is TGTGCCAGTAGTGTCAGGGGCTCCTACGAGCAGTACTTC. Residues: CASSVRGSYEQYF.